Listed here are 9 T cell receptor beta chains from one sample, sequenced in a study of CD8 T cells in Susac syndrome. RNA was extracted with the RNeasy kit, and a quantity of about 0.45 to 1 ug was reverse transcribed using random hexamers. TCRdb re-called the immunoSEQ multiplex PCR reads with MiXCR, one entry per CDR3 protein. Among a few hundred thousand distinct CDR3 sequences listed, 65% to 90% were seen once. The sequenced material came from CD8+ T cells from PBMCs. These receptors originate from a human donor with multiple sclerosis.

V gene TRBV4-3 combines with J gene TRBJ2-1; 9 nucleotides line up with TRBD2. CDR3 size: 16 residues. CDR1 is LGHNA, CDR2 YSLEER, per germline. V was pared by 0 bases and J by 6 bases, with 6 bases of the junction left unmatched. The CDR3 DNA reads TGCGCCAGCAGCCAAGATAGCGGGAGTTTAGTCAATGAGCAGTTCTTC. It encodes CASSQDSGSLVNEQFF.

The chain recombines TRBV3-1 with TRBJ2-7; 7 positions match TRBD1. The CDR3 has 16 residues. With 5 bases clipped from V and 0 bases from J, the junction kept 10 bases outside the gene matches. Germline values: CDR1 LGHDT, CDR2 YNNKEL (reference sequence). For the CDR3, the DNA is TGTGCCAGCAGCTTACGACAGGGCACCTACTCCTACGAGCAGTACTTC. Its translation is CASSLRQGTYSYEQYF.

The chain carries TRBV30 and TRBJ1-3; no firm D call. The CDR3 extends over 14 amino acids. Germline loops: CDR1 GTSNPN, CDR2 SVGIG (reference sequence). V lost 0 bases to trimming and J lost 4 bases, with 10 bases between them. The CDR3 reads CAWSVSAGGNTIYF. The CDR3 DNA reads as TGTGCCTGGAGTGTGTCTGCCGGGGGAAACACCATATATTTT. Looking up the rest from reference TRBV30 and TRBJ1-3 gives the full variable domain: SQTIHQWPATLVQPVGSPLSLECTVEGTSNPNLYWYRQAAGRGLQLLFYSVGIGQISSEVPQNLSASRPQDRQFILSSKKLLLSDSGFYLCAWSVSAGGNTIYFGEGSWLTVV.

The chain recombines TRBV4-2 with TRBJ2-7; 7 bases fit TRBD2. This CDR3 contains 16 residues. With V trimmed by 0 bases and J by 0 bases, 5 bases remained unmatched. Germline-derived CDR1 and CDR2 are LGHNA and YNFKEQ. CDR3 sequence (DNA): TGTGCCAGCAGCCAAGAGGGCGGGAGCAGCTCCTACGAGCAGTACTTC. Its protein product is CASSQEGGSSSYEQYF.

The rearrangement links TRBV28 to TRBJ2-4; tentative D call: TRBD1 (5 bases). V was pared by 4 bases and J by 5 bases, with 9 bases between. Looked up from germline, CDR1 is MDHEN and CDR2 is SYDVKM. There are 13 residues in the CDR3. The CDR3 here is CASSWQGENIQYF. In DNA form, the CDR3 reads TGTGCCAGCAGTTGGCAGGGCGAAAACATTCAGTACTTC.

The CDR3 sequence is CASSLGNRWDQPQHF. DNA of the CDR3: TGTGCCAGCAGCTTGGGCAACCGGTGGGATCAGCCCCAGCATTTT. The rearrangement joins TRBV5-6 to TRBJ1-5; D is unresolved. The CDR3 runs to 15 residues. V lost 0 bases and J 5 bases, leaving 12 bases between the germline ends. Germline assignment: CDR1 SGHDT and CDR2 YYEEEE.

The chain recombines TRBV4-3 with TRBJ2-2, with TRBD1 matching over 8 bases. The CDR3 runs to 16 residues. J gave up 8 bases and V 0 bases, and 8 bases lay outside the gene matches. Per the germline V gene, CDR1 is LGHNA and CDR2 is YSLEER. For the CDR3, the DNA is TGCGCCAGCAGCCAAGAGGGGACAGGCTCCAGGGGGGAGCTGTTTTTT. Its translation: CASSQEGTGSRGELFF.

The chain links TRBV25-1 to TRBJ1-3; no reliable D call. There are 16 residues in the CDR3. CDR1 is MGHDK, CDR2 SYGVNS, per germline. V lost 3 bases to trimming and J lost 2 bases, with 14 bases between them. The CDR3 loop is CASSDPASKTGNTIYF. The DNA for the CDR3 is TGTGCCAGCAGTGATCCCGCCAGCAAGACTGGAAACACCATATATTTT.

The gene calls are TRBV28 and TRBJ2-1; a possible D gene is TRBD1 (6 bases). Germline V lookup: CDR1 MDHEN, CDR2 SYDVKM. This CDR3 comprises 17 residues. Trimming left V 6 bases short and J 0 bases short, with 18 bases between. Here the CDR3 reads CASRSRGDPSSYNEQFF. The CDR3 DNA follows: TGTGCCAGCAGATCCAGGGGCGACCCAAGCTCCTACAATGAGCAGTTCTTC. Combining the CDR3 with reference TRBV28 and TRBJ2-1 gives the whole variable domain DVKVTQSSRYLVKRTGEKVFLECVQDMDHENMFWYRQDPGLGLRLIYFSYDVKMKEKGDIPEGYSVSREKKERFSLILESASTNQTSMYLCASRSRGDPSSYNEQFFGPGTRLTVL.